This T cell receptor beta chain was recovered during a study of control samples from healthy donors and cancer patients. Germline V lookup: CDR1 LNHDA, CDR2 SQIVND (reference sequence). This CDR3 is built from 15 residues. V shed 7 bases and J 2 bases; nucleotides not matched to a gene: 10. The method was immunoSEQ multiplex PCR; TCRdb's version includes in-frame clones alone and lacks a portion of them. The repertoire consists of roughly 170,000 clones, with roughly 92% occurring once and the leading ten covering approximately 1.4%. The sample comprised blood. The clonotype originates from a young woman in good health. The chain recombines TRBV19 with TRBJ1-1; 7 bases match TRBD1. CDR3 DNA: TGTGCCAGTATAGACAGGGCCGGGGGTAACACTGAAGCTTTCTTT. Translating gives CASIDRAGGNTEAFF.